This T cell receptor (beta chain) came from a study of human T cells and chemical hapten exposure. This clonotype was recorded a few times. TCRdb processed the RACE reads anew with MiXCR; each CDR3 protein has one entry. The profile shows about 360,000 distinct CDR3 sequences, approximately 4.4% of them singletons. Time point reported: patch test 1, 2 weeks after DPC sensitization. Stated treatment: therapeutic diphenylcyclopropenone sensitization with weekly scalp DPC. V was pared by 6 bases and J by 2 bases, with 14 bases between. Germline lookup yields CDR1 KGHSH and CDR2 LQKENI. The CDR3 runs 14 residues.

The rearrangement links TRBV18 to TRBJ2-7; possible D gene TRBD2, 5 bases. Specimen: whole blood, collected in connection with sensitization to the hapten diphenylcyclopropenone (DPC). This sequence was found in a woman in her 50s with alopecia areata. Some clones in this sample may be carry-over from other donors' samples. The CDR3 is CASSLGLEPYEQYF. The CDR3 bases are TGTGCCAGCTCTCTCGGACTGGAACCCTACGAGCAGTACTTC.